Below, 11 T cell receptor beta chains from the same sample are listed, as sequenced in a study of HIV-infected children after antiretroviral therapy interruption. A 3' RACE protocol on RNA, with unique molecular identifiers, produced the TCR library. TCRdb reprocessed the 3' RACE reads with MiXCR, giving one entry per CDR3 protein. This sample has approximately 89,000 distinct CDR3 sequences, with around 6.9% found just once. Treatment reported: PENTA 11 planned treatment interruption arm or continuous ART arm. The specimen was CD45RA+ CD4+ T cells from PBMCs, pooled from several time points, collected from a donor given antiretroviral therapy, either interrupted or continuous. Sample subset: naive CD4+ CD45RA+ CD45RO- T cells. The receptors were sampled from a pool of human donors with HIV.

This chain joins TRBV15 and TRBJ2-3; the match to TRBD2 covers 12 bases. The CDR3 length is 17 residues. V shed 3 bases, J shed 6 bases, and the junction held 10 bases outside the gene matches. Germline V CDR1 and CDR2: LNHNV, YYDKDF (reference sequence). The CDR3 bases are TGTGCCACCAGCAGGGAACTAGCGGGGGGTCGACCCGATACGCAGTATTTT. Residues: CATSRELAGGRPDTQYF. Complete variable domain (other parts from reference TRBV15 and TRBJ2-3): DAMVIQNPRYQVTQFGKPVTLSCSQTLNHNVMYWYQQKSSQAPKLLFHYYDKDFNNEADTPDNFQSRRPNTSFCFLDIRSPGLGDTAMYLCATSRELAGGRPDTQYFGPGTRLTVL.

This clonotype was detected ten times or more. Written as DNA, the CDR3 is TGTGCCAGCACGACGGACCTCAACTACGAGCAGTACTTC. Translating gives CASTTDLNYEQYF. V and J are TRBV2 and TRBJ2-7; D gene unclear. CDR3 length: 13 amino acids. The germline gives CDR1 SNHLY, CDR2 FYNNEI. The V and J ends lost 7 bases and 3 bases respectively, with 13 bases between them.

The chain uses TRBV3-1 and TRBJ1-2, with TRBD1 identical over 7 bases. Germline V gene data show CDR1 as LGHDT and CDR2 as YNNKEL (reference sequence). This CDR3 is built from 15 residues. V dropped 1 base and J dropped 6; count of bases not matched to a gene: 8. The CDR3 DNA is TGTGCCAGCAGCCAAGGAGCCAAGACAGGGAATGGCTACACCTTC. Protein sequence: CASSQGAKTGNGYTF.

The genes are TRBV16 and TRBJ1-1, with D tentatively TRBD1 (5 bases). CDR3 size: 14 residues. Deletions cut 2 bases from V and 10 bases from J, with 17 bases between. CDR1 and CDR2 from the germline V gene are KGHSY and FQNENV. The CDR3 sequence is CASSQASGTGPAFF. The CDR3 DNA reads as TGTGCCAGCAGCCAAGCGAGTGGGACCGGCCCAGCTTTCTTT. The full variable domain, with the rest looked up from reference TRBV16 and TRBJ1-1, is GEEVAQTPKHLVRGEGQKAKLYCAPIKGHSYVFWYQQVLKNEFKFLISFQNENVFDETGMPKERFSAKCLPNSPCSLEIQATKLEDSAVYFCASSQASGTGPAFFGQGTRLTVV.

Ten or more counts support this clonotype. This rearrangement joins TRBV19 to TRBJ2-3; tentatively, D is TRBD1 (6 bases). Germline V gene lookup returns CDR1 LNHDA and CDR2 SQIVND (reference sequence). The CDR3 is 15 amino acids. Trimming removed 9 bases at V and 7 bases at J, with 23 bases between. The CDR3 coding sequence is TGTGCCAGCAGCTTAGAGGCAGGGGATCGAAATACGCAGTATTTT. Translating it yields CASSLEAGDRNTQYF.

Comments on this clonotype: A much larger clone differs by one base, so this may be a read error. The chain employs TRBV23-1 and TRBJ2-1, with TRBD1 identical over 9 bases. Being an ORF, TRBV23-1 has a function that is uncertain. This CDR3 comprises 16 residues. V lost 8 bases and J lost 6; bases outside the gene matches: 14. This chain's CDR3 is CASGCIRDRVGNEQFF. The DNA of the CDR3 is TGCGCCAGCGGGTGTATCCGGGACAGGGTAGGCAATGAGCAGTTCTTC.

This clonotype was counted only a few times. The V call is TRBV20-1, the J call TRBJ1-4; D remains unclear. The CDR3 sequence is 11 residues long. The V end was cut by 0 bases, the J end by 11 bases, with 7 bases between. Germline V gene data show CDR1 as DFQATT and CDR2 as SNEGSKA (reference sequence). The chain's CDR3 is CSARDSTKLFF. As DNA, the CDR3 is TGCAGTGCTAGAGATTCGACTAAACTGTTTTTT.

This clonotype was recorded at least ten times. The V and J genes are TRBV12-3 or TRBV12-4 and TRBJ2-5; 9 bases line up with TRBD1. The ends lost 7 bases at V and 1 base at J; junction bases unmatched: 7. The CDR3 length is 15 residues. CDR3 region: CASTRTGEGQETQYF. CDR3 nucleotides: TGTGCCAGCACCCGGACAGGGGAGGGCCAAGAGACCCAGTACTTC.

This clonotype was recorded many times. The chain combines TRBV14 with TRBJ1-2, with D maybe TRBD1 (6 bases). The germline V gene encodes CDR1 SGHDN and CDR2 FVKESK. This CDR3 has 12 amino acids. V was pared by 2 bases and J by 8 bases, with 9 bases between. In nucleotides, the CDR3 is TGTGCCAGCAGCCAACACAGGGAAGGCTACACCTTC. Translation gives CASSQHREGYTF.

This clonotype was seen ten or more times. The chain recombines TRBV7-8 with TRBJ2-7, with TRBD2 as a possible D gene (6 bases). The CDR3 sequence is 18 residues long. Trimming pared 3 bases from V and 1 base from J, leaving 22 bases between. Germline V gene data show CDR1 as SGHVS and CDR2 as FQNEAQ. The CDR3 spells CASSFFLGTSPSSYEQYF. CDR3 nucleotide sequence: TGTGCCAGCAGCTTTTTTCTCGGAACTAGCCCCTCATCCTACGAGCAGTACTTC.

This clonotype was counted at least ten times. V usage is TRBV7-9 and J usage is TRBJ2-6, with D perhaps TRBD1 (6 bases). CDR3 length: 18 residues. CDR1 is SEHNR, CDR2 FQNEAQ, per germline (reference sequence). V was cut by 1 base and J by 0 bases, with 13 bases left in between. CDR3 sequence: CASSLEGESFSGANVLTF. The CDR3 DNA is TGTGCCAGCAGCTTAGAGGGGGAAAGCTTCTCTGGGGCCAACGTCCTGACTTTC.